This T cell receptor (beta chain) is drawn from a study of T-cell reconstitution after alpha-beta-depleted transplantation in children. After removal of 6 bases from V and 3 bases from J, the junction contained 4 bases not matched to a gene. CDR1 is DFQATT and CDR2 is SNEGSKA in the germline V gene (reference sequence). This CDR3 has 14 amino acids. Preparing the TCRbeta library involved the use of unique molecular identifiers. TCRdb analysed the PCR reads with MiXCR anew, one entry per CDR3 protein. The data contain just over 950,000 distinct CDR3 sequences, about 26% of them singletons. In this sample, this clonotype turned up a few times.

V is TRBV20-1 and J is TRBJ2-1; TRBD2 aligns across 11 bases. The receptor was isolated from a boy under two years old who had a stem cell transplant for SCID, so the T cells may come from the graft donor. This specimen consisted of PBMCs, mostly from graft donor cells, obtained 360 days after TCRalphabeta/CD19-depleted stem cell transplant. This CDR3 is CSAVAGGYYNEQFF. The CDR3 DNA follows: TGCAGTGCCGTAGCGGGGGGGTACTACAATGAGCAGTTCTTC.